The 25 T cell receptor beta chains given below trace back to one sample, sequenced in a study of T-cell reconstitution after alpha-beta-depleted transplantation in children. Unique molecular identifiers were incorporated into the prepared TCRbeta library. TCRdb ran MiXCR on the PCR reads and lists one entry per CDR3 protein. The sample has about 640,000 distinct CDR3 sequences, roughly 13% seen once. The source material was PBMCs, mostly from graft donor cells, sampled 360 days after TCRalphabeta/CD19-depleted stem cell transplant. Receptors were obtained from a male patient younger than 18 who had a stem cell transplant for acute myeloid leukemia, so the T cells may come from the graft donor.

This clonotype was observed a few times. The chain employs TRBV19 and TRBJ2-2; TRBD1 agrees at 10 bases. The germline gives CDR1 LNHDA, CDR2 SQIVND (reference sequence). The trim removed 5 bases at V and 5 bases at J, leaving 5 bases unmatched. The CDR3 sequence is 15 residues long. CDR3 loop: CASSHRDRGTGELFF. The CDR3 DNA reads as TGTGCCAGTAGTCACCGGGACAGGGGTACCGGGGAGCTGTTTTTT.

This clonotype was counted between two and nine times. The chain is built from TRBV7-2 and TRBJ2-3; 7 bases line up with TRBD2. The CDR3 consists of 16 residues. Germline CDR1 reads SGHTA; CDR2 reads FQGNSA. The V gene end was trimmed by 7 bases and the J gene end by 4 bases; junction bases not matched to a gene: 14. The CDR3 DNA follows: TGTGCCAGCAACTTCCCGTTGGCGGGAGAGGCAGATACGCAGTATTTT. Protein sequence: CASNFPLAGEADTQYF.

This clonotype has only one observation. This sequence joins TRBV28 and TRBJ1-6; unclear D gene. Germline V gene data show CDR1 as MDHEN and CDR2 as SYDVKM. Trimming cost V 3 bases and J 10 bases, with 16 bases left between them. This CDR3 comprises 15 residues. In DNA form, the CDR3 reads TGTGCCAGCAGTTTTCCCCCTTCGGGGAAATCACCCCTCCACTTT. Its translation: CASSFPPSGKSPLHF.

The chain is built from TRBV12-2 and TRBJ2-7. TRBV12-2 is tagged as a pseudogene. This CDR3 has 16 residues. This CDR3 reads CASRLAEAGDSYEQYF. The CDR3 bases are TGTGCAAGTCGCTTAGCGGAAGCGGGGGACTCCTACGAGCAGTACTTC.

CDR3 region: CASSLAVAVSYNEQFF. The CDR3 bases are TGCGCCAGCAGCTTGGCGGTGGCGGTGTCCTACAATGAGCAGTTCTTC. This rearrangement joins TRBV5-1 to TRBJ2-1; D gene uncertain. CDR1 SGHRS and CDR2 YFSETQ come from the germline V gene. V was clipped by 0 bases and J by 1 base, with 11 bases between them. The CDR3 is 16 residues long.

This clonotype was counted between two and nine times. V usage is TRBV29-1 and J usage is TRBJ2-7; a weak D match, TRBD2 (6 bases). The germline CDR1 and CDR2 sequences are SQVTM and ANQGSEA. V shed 1 base and J shed 5 bases, with 12 bases lying between them. The CDR3 sequence is 13 residues long. The CDR3 loop reads CSVEGGDRDEQYF. CDR3 sequence (DNA): TGCAGCGTTGAAGGGGGGGATCGGGACGAGCAGTACTTC.

This clonotype was counted between two and nine times. This rearrangement joins TRBV20-1 to TRBJ2-5, with D unresolved. This CDR3 spans 14 amino acids. V was cut by 0 bases and J by 1 base, with 9 bases left in between. Germline lookup yields CDR1 DFQATT and CDR2 SNEGSKA (reference sequence). The CDR3 bases are TGCAGTGCTAGAGATCCCAAGGTCCAAGAGACCCAGTACTTC. It yields the protein CSARDPKVQETQYF.

The chain has TRBV27 and TRBJ1-2; 8 nucleotides align to TRBD1. The CDR3 loop spans 17 amino acids. CDR1 and CDR2 (germline): MNHEY, SMNVEV (reference sequence). The J segment lost 4 bases and the V segment lost 5 bases, leaving 15 bases of the junction unmatched. CDR3 protein: CASSPRQGSSGVYGYTF. DNA for the CDR3: TGTGCCAGCAGTCCTCGACAGGGGTCAAGTGGGGTCTATGGCTACACCTTC.

The CDR3 DNA sequence: TGTGCCAGCAGTTACCTTGGACTAGCGGGAGGGCCCCAGTACGAGCAGTACTTC. Its translation is CASSYLGLAGGPQYEQYF. The J gene is TRBJ2-7, the V gene TRBV6-5; TRBD2 agrees at 15 bases. The CDR3 consists of 18 residues. CDR1 MNHEY and CDR2 SVGAGI come from the germline V gene. The V gene end was trimmed by 2 bases and the J gene end by 4 bases; junction bases not matched to a gene: 9.

The sample holds many counts of this clonotype. J is TRBJ2-3 and V is TRBV28; 7 bases map to TRBD1. The CDR3 is made up of 18 amino acids. V lost 4 bases to trimming and J lost 5 bases; unmatched junction nucleotides: 18. CDR1 is MDHEN, CDR2 SYDVKM, per germline. CDR3 amino acids: CASSSLRQGPPDGDTQYF. In nucleotides, the CDR3 is TGTGCCAGCAGTTCCCTCCGACAGGGCCCTCCGGATGGAGATACGCAGTATTTT.

The rearrangement uses TRBV7-9 and TRBJ1-2; D not certain. V gave up 5 bases and J gave up 1 base, with 20 bases separating them. The CDR3 is 17 amino acids. Per germline, CDR1 SEHNR and CDR2 FQNEAQ (reference sequence). The CDR3 loop is CASSPDPRRSYNYGYTF. The DNA for the CDR3 is TGTGCCAGCAGCCCCGATCCCCGCCGGAGTTATAACTATGGCTACACCTTC.

The rearrangement joins TRBV7-9 to TRBJ2-7; the D is unclear. This CDR3 contains 14 residues. Trimming removed 5 bases from V and 3 bases from J, with 14 bases in between. Looked up from germline, CDR1 is SEHNR and CDR2 is FQNEAQ (reference sequence). In DNA form, the CDR3 reads TGTGCCAGCAGCATCGGGCCCGATCGCTACGAGCAGTACTTC. This codes for CASSIGPDRYEQYF.

Many counts were recorded for this clonotype. The gene calls are TRBV7-2 and TRBJ2-1; the D gene is possibly TRBD2 (5 bases). CDR1 and CDR2 (germline): SGHTA, FQGNSA. This CDR3 comprises 16 residues. The V and J ends lost 1 base and 3 bases respectively, with 13 bases between them. As DNA, the CDR3 is TGTGCCAGCAGCTTAGTCCTAGCACCCAACTACAATGAGCAGTTCTTC. Protein product: CASSLVLAPNYNEQFF. The entire variable domain, with the rest obtained from reference TRBV7-2 and TRBJ2-1, is as follows: GAGVSQSPSNKVTEKGKDVELRCDPISGHTALYWYRQSLGQGLEFLIYFQGNSAPDKSGLPSDRFSAERTGGSVSTLTIQRTQQEDSAVYLCASSLVLAPNYNEQFFGPGTRLTVL.

This clonotype was found a few times. CDR3 bases: TGTGCCAGCAGCGTAGGAGGGGGGGACAAGACTGAGCAGTTCTTC. The encoded protein is CASSVGGGDKTEQFF. The chain uses TRBV9 and TRBJ2-1; maybe TRBD2 (7 bases). CDR3 size: 15 residues. Germline V gene sequence: CDR1 SGDLS, CDR2 YYNGEE. V was trimmed by 0 bases and J by 9 bases, leaving 16 bases between them. Together with reference TRBV9 and TRBJ2-1, the CDR3 gives the full variable domain: DSGVTQTPKHLITATGQRVTLRCSPRSGDLSVYWYQQSLDQGLQFLIQYYNGEERAKGNILERFSAQQFPDLHSELNLSSLELGDSALYFCASSVGGGDKTEQFFGPGTRLTVL.

This clonotype came up many times. CDR3 sequence: CASSQGRGVLGHEQYF. Here the CDR3 DNA reads TGCGCCAGCAGCCAAGGTCGTGGGGTCCTAGGGCACGAGCAGTACTTC. The V call is TRBV4-3, the J call TRBJ2-7, with D uncertain. Trimming shortened V by 1 base and J by 5 bases, and 18 bases separated the two germline ends. Germline V gene data show CDR1 as LGHNA and CDR2 as YSLEER. CDR3 length: 16 amino acids.

The rearrangement links TRBV2 to TRBJ2-5, with D possibly being TRBD1 (6 bases). Trimming removed 4 bases from V and 5 bases from J, with 14 bases in between. This CDR3 is 14 amino acids long. In germline, CDR1 is SNHLY, CDR2 FYNNEI. The CDR3 bases are TGTGCCAGCAGTGGACAGGTTCTTTGGGAGACCCAGTACTTC. Protein: CASSGQVLWETQYF.

The chain has TRBV7-2 and TRBJ2-2, with unresolved D. Germline values: CDR1 SGHTA, CDR2 FQGNSA. CDR3 length equals 14 residues. V was clipped by 4 bases and J by 6 bases, with 12 bases between them. The DNA for the CDR3 is TGTGCCAGCAGCTCCTGGCCTGCGTCCGGGGAGCTGTTTTTT. The encoded protein is CASSSWPASGELFF.

This clonotype was picked up a small number of times. The J gene is TRBJ2-7, the V gene TRBV7-2; 8 nucleotides agree with TRBD1. Germline CDR1 reads SGHTA; CDR2 reads FQGNSA. The CDR3 runs to 14 residues. Trimming at V came to 5 bases and at J to 4 bases, leaving 7 bases not matched to a gene. This chain's CDR3 is CASSTYRGSYEQYF. CDR3 DNA sequence: TGTGCCAGCAGCACTTACAGGGGGTCTTACGAGCAGTACTTC.

The genes are TRBV7-8 and TRBJ2-7; D is unclear. Germline CDR1 SGHVS, CDR2 FQNEAQ. This CDR3 is 14 amino acids long. V lost 4 bases and J lost 2, with 12 bases in between. The CDR3 DNA reads TGTGCCAGCAGCTCTGAGAAAGGGCCCTACGAGCAGTACTTC. It specifies CASSSEKGPYEQYF.

The sample holds a few counts of this clonotype. The V and J genes are TRBV24-1 and TRBJ2-3, with D maybe TRBD1 (7 bases). V dropped 2 bases and J dropped 1 base, with 15 bases sitting between them. Per germline, CDR1 KGHDR and CDR2 SFDVKD. The CDR3 sequence is 17 residues long. The CDR3 region is CATSDSGTQGGTDTQYF. The CDR3 nucleotides are TGTGCCACCAGTGATTCCGGGACTCAGGGGGGCACAGATACGCAGTATTTT.

This clonotype was detected only a few times. The chain uses TRBV23-1 and TRBJ2-7; 8 bases match TRBD1. TRBV23-1 is noted as an ORF with a role that remains uncertain. The CDR3 has 17 residues. The V and J ends lost 2 bases and 3 bases, in that order; junction bases with no gene match: 12. CDR3 region: CASSQTHGQGCCYEQYF. The CDR3 DNA follows: TGCGCCAGCAGTCAAACTCACGGACAGGGTTGTTGCTACGAGCAGTACTTC.

This clonotype was observed a few times. This chain joins TRBV7-9 and TRBJ2-7, with D perhaps TRBD1 (5 bases). This CDR3 has 15 residues. The germline V gene encodes CDR1 SEHNR and CDR2 FQNEAQ (reference sequence). The germline V and J ends were trimmed by 0 bases and 0 bases, with 9 bases remaining between them. CDR3 amino acids: CASSLARTYSYEQYF. DNA for the CDR3: TGTGCCAGCAGCTTAGCGAGGACATACTCCTACGAGCAGTACTTC.

In its sample, this clonotype was seen a few times. V is TRBV29-1 and J is TRBJ2-2, with TRBD1 matching 8 bases. The V and J ends lost 7 bases and 5 bases, in that order; junction bases with no gene match: 6. The CDR3 spans 13 residues. Looked up from germline, CDR1 is SQVTM and CDR2 is ANQGSEA. The DNA for the CDR3 is TGCAGCGCCCGACAGGGGACGACCGGGGAGCTGTTTTTT. This codes for CSARQGTTGELFF.

This clonotype was seen ten or more times. The chain uses TRBV12-3 or TRBV12-4 and TRBJ2-5, with D perhaps TRBD1 (6 bases). CDR3 length equals 17 residues. Trimming left V 3 bases short and J 1 base short, with 18 bases between. CDR3: CASSFVTGASVQETQYF. CDR3 in DNA: TGTGCCAGCAGTTTTGTGACAGGAGCCTCCGTCCAAGAGACCCAGTACTTC.

V is TRBV28 and J is TRBJ2-1; 11 positions agree with TRBD2. The CDR3 sequence is 18 residues long. The V gene end was trimmed by 3 bases and the J gene end by 4 bases; junction bases not matched to a gene: 11. Germline-derived CDR1 and CDR2 are MDHEN and SYDVKM. The DNA of the CDR3 is TGTGCCAGCAGTTTCAGGACTAGCGGGTGGCTTACATACAATGAGCAGTTCTTC. This codes for CASSFRTSGWLTYNEQFF.